The 8 T cell receptor beta chains reported below all come from one sample, sequenced in a study of cytomegalovirus exposure and HLA in healthy donors. Data came from immunoSEQ multiplex PCR; TCRdb stores just in-frame clones and leaves some out. Altogether 200,000 to 300,000 clones are present, around 87% being singletons, with the ten largest covering less than 1.5%. Sample: PBMCs. Receptor source: a woman aged 25 to 39 in good health and CMV-seropositive.

The CDR3 is CSVGGFWEGSTDTQYF. The DNA of the CDR3 is TGCAGCGTTGGTGGGTTTTGGGAGGGGAGCACAGATACGCAGTATTTT. The chain combines TRBV29-1 with TRBJ2-3; the match to TRBD2 covers 7 bases. The CDR3 totals 16 residues. V lost 4 bases to trimming and J lost 0 bases; unmatched junction nucleotides: 10. The germline V gene encodes CDR1 SQVTM and CDR2 ANQGSEA.

CDR3 bases: TGTGCCAGCAGCACCGGGACTAGCGGGAGTATCCACTCGAAGGAGCAGTACTTC. Translation gives CASSTGTSGSIHSKEQYF. The chain recombines TRBV11-3 with TRBJ2-7, with 14 bases lining up with TRBD2. Germline V gene sequence: CDR1 SGHNT, CDR2 YENEEA. The CDR3 contains 18 residues. J was trimmed by 7 bases and V by 5 bases; bases with no gene match: 16.

The chain combines TRBV5-5 with TRBJ2-1, with a weak D call TRBD2 (6 bases). V lost 5 bases, J lost 7 bases, and 13 bases lay in between. CDR1 is SGHKS, CDR2 YYEKEE, per germline (reference sequence). The CDR3 spans 13 residues. CDR3 amino acids: CASSYGTLNEQFF. The CDR3 region has the DNA TGTGCCAGCAGTTACGGGACTTTGAATGAGCAGTTCTTC.

CDR3 amino acids: CASRGGLAGDGEQFF. The CDR3 nucleotides are TGTGCCAGCAGGGGGGGACTAGCGGGAGACGGCGAGCAGTTCTTC. The V and J genes are TRBV2 and TRBJ2-1; TRBD2 agrees at 14 bases. Germline assignment: CDR1 SNHLY and CDR2 FYNNEI. J was trimmed by 10 bases and V by 6 bases; bases with no gene match: 8. The CDR3 runs to 15 residues.

A few counts support this clone. This chain connects TRBV6-1 to TRBJ2-1, with 11 bases lining up with TRBD2. Looked up from germline, CDR1 is MNHNS and CDR2 is SASEGT. V shed 4 bases, J shed 6 bases, and the junction held 8 bases outside the gene matches. There are 16 residues in the CDR3. The CDR3 here is CASSGRLAGGVNEQFF. In nucleotides, the CDR3 is TGTGCCAGCAGTGGGCGATTAGCGGGAGGGGTCAATGAGCAGTTCTTC.

The chain uses TRBV5-6 and TRBJ1-2, with D uncertain. Germline CDR1 is SGHDT and CDR2 is YYEEEE. The CDR3 is 13 residues long. Trimming left V 4 bases short and J 2 bases short, with 9 bases between. The chain's CDR3 is CASSHDKNYGYTF. CDR3 bases: TGTGCCAGCAGCCACGACAAGAACTATGGCTACACCTTC.

The chain links TRBV13 to TRBJ2-5, with 7 nucleotides matching TRBD2. CDR1 and CDR2 (germline): PRHDT, FYEKMQ (reference sequence). V dropped 4 bases and J dropped 5; count of bases not matched to a gene: 7. The CDR3 has 14 residues. CDR3 sequence (DNA): TGTGCCAGCAGCTCCCCAAGGACTAGGGAGACCCAGTACTTC. Its translation is CASSSPRTRETQYF.

This rearrangement joins TRBV28 to TRBJ1-2; 7 nucleotides line up with TRBD1. This CDR3 is built from 13 residues. The junction had 4 bases not matched to a gene; V was cut back by 5 bases and J by 4 bases. Looked up from germline, CDR1 is MDHEN and CDR2 is SYDVKM. The CDR3, as DNA: TGTGCCAGCAGTCCGACAGGGCTCTATGGCTACACCTTC. Encoded protein: CASSPTGLYGYTF.